This TCR beta chain emerged from a study of metastatic and nonmetastatic thyroid tumors. Study overall: The authors compared repertoires across blood and tumor or nodule tissue from malignant and benign thyroid patients.

This clone has ten or more counts. Using MiXCR, TCRdb re-called clones from the PCR reads. The repertoire has around 15,000 clones, just under 30% of them found once; the top ten carry roughly 3.8%. All patients were treatment-naive before thyroid surgery. Sequencing was done on a sample of blood. This TCR was recovered from a female donor with papillary thyroid cancer or a benign thyroid nodule (not recorded which). Some clones in this sample may be carry-over from other donors' samples.

Here the CDR3 reads CSVHDPRQGSYEQYF. CDR3 nucleotide sequence: TGCAGCGTTCACGACCCGAGACAGGGCTCCTACGAGCAGTACTTC. This chain links TRBV29-1 with TRBJ2-7, with TRBD1 matching 7 bases. V dropped 5 bases and J dropped 0; count of bases not matched to a gene: 10. This CDR3 contains 15 residues. The germline gives CDR1 SQVTM, CDR2 ANQGSEA.